A selection of T cell receptor beta chains follows, all from one sample in a study of technical replicates of blood from four donors. The assay was immunoSEQ multiplex PCR, and TCRdb's table has in-frame clones only and misses some. The sample consists of 95,000 to 100,000 clones, 96% of them appearing once. Sequencing was performed on T cells isolated from PBMCs. The origin of the receptors is a human donor in good health. Both conserved end residues are part of each CDR3. Each record gives: J gene, V gene, D gene, clone size, CDR3 DNA, CDR3 protein. D genes are given only for firm matches. Rows give clone size only sometimes, using once, few, many, or a class for an expanded clone.

J: TRBJ1-1; V: TRBV2; D: NA; size: NA; DNA: TGTGCCAGCACGGTCGGGCAGGGTGGCACTGAAGCTTTCTTT; CDR3: CASTVGQGGTEAFF
J: TRBJ2-7; V: TRBV6-1; D: TRBD1; size: NA; DNA: TGTGCCAGCAGATCGGACAGGGGCTACGAGCAGTACTTC; CDR3: CASRSDRGYEQYF
J: TRBJ2-1; V: TRBV5-1; D: NA; size: NA; DNA: TGCGCCAGCAGCTTGGGAGGGAGCTCCTACAATGAGCAGTTCTTC; CDR3: CASSLGGSSYNEQFF
J: TRBJ1-2; V: TRBV2; D: TRBD1; size: once; DNA: TGTGCCAGCAGTGGGGGACAGTCCTATGGCTACACCTTC; CDR3: CASSGGQSYGYTF
J: TRBJ2-7; V: TRBV15; D: NA; size: NA; DNA: TGTGCCACCAGCAGAGCAGGGTTTGAGCAGTACTTC; CDR3: CATSRAGFEQYF
J: TRBJ2-3; V: TRBV27; D: TRBD1; size: NA; DNA: TGTGCCAGCAGTGCCTCGACAGGGTTTAGCACAGATACGCAGTATTTT; CDR3: CASSASTGFSTDTQYF
J: TRBJ2-1; V: TRBV18; D: TRBD1; size: NA; DNA: TGTGCCAGCTCACGACCGGGACAGGGTGTTAATGAGCAGTTCTTC; CDR3: CASSRPGQGVNEQFF
J: TRBJ2-2; V: TRBV19; D: TRBD2; size: NA; DNA: TGTGCCAGTAGCCAAGTTTACGGCGGGGGGTCGAACACCGGGGAGCTGTTTTTT; CDR3: CASSQVYGGGSNTGELFF
J: TRBJ2-1; V: TRBV10-1; D: TRBD2; size: NA; DNA: TGCGCCAGCAGTGAGACCGGGACAAGGATTTCTAGCGGGAGAGTCAATGAGCAGTTCTTC; CDR3: CASSETGTRISSGRVNEQFF
J: TRBJ1-5; V: TRBV6-1; D: NA; size: NA; DNA: TGTGCCAGCAATCGGGGTAATCAGCCCCAGCATTTT; CDR3: CASNRGNQPQHF
J: TRBJ2-7; V: TRBV6-1; D: NA; size: NA; DNA: TGTGCCAGCAAAGGCAACAACGGGTGGGAGCAGTACTTC; CDR3: CASKGNNGWEQYF
J: TRBJ2-2; V: TRBV19; D: NA; size: NA; DNA: TGTGCCAGTAGCCCCCACCCCAGGGGTGCCGGGGAGCTGTTTTTT; CDR3: CASSPHPRGAGELFF
J: TRBJ1-1; V: TRBV15; D: NA; size: NA; DNA: TGTGCTACCAGCAGAGGTGTCCTGGGGGGAGGGAAGAATGAAGCTTTCTTT; CDR3: CATSRGVLGGGKNEAFF
J: TRBJ1-1; V: TRBV6-1; D: NA; size: NA; DNA: TGTGCCACTATCGGGATGATAAACACTGAAGCTTTCTTT; CDR3: CATIGMINTEAFF
J: TRBJ2-3; V: TRBV2; D: TRBD1; size: NA; DNA: TGTGCCAGTCGACAGGGCGTCACAGATACGCAGTATTTT; CDR3: CASRQGVTDTQYF
J: TRBJ2-5; V: TRBV18; D: NA; size: NA; DNA: TGTGCCAGCTCACCGGGTGCGGAAGAGACCCAGTACTTC; CDR3: CASSPGAEETQYF
J: TRBJ2-7; V: TRBV6-4; D: NA; size: NA; DNA: TGTGCCAGCAGTGATTCGTGGGGCGGTACCTACGAGCAGTACTTC; CDR3: CASSDSWGGTYEQYF
J: TRBJ1-1; V: TRBV6-6; D: TRBD1; size: NA; DNA: TGTGCCAGCCGACCAGAGACAGGGGGAAACACTGAAGCTTTCTTT; CDR3: CASRPETGGNTEAFF
J: TRBJ1-4; V: TRBV6-5; D: NA; size: NA; DNA: TGTGCCAGCAGTTACGGGGTGGGGGGTGAAAAACTGTTTTTT; CDR3: CASSYGVGGEKLFF
J: TRBJ2-7; V: TRBV19; D: TRBD2; size: NA; DNA: TGTGCCAGTAGTATAACTAGCGGGGGCTCCTACGAGCAGTACTTC; CDR3: CASSITSGGSYEQYF
J: TRBJ2-7; V: TRBV7-6; D: NA; size: NA; DNA: TGTGCCAGCAGCCCCCATCGTAGTTCTTCCTACGAGCAGTACTTC; CDR3: CASSPHRSSSYEQYF
J: TRBJ2-1; V: TRBV25-1; D: NA; size: NA; DNA: TGTGCCAGCAGTGATCCGGGTCTTCTAGCAGGTGAGCAGTTCTTC; CDR3: CASSDPGLLAGEQFF
J: TRBJ2-5; V: TRBV29-1; D: NA; size: NA; DNA: TGCAGCGGCCTGGCAGAGACCCAGTACTTC; CDR3: CSGLAETQYF
J: TRBJ2-7; V: TRBV5-5; D: TRBD1; size: NA; DNA: TGTGCCAGCAGCGACCGACAGGGCTCCTACGAGCAGTACTTC; CDR3: CASSDRQGSYEQYF
J: TRBJ2-3; V: TRBV4-2; D: TRBD2; size: NA; DNA: TGTGCCAGCAGCCAAGATAGATCGGGGGGGGGCACAGATACGCAGTATTTT; CDR3: CASSQDRSGGGTDTQYF
J: TRBJ1-1; V: TRBV6-5; D: NA; size: NA; DNA: TGTGCCAGCAGTTACTCAGGGGGGGGTACTGAAGCTTTCTTT; CDR3: CASSYSGGGTEAFF
J: TRBJ2-3; V: TRBV10-1; D: TRBD2; size: NA; DNA: TGCGCCACTCACAGCGGGAGGGCCTGGTTTTCAGATACGCAGTATTTT; CDR3: CATHSGRAWFSDTQYF
J: TRBJ1-4; V: TRBV2; D: TRBD1; size: NA; DNA: TGTGCCAGCAGTGATCACGACAGGGGTTCTGAAAAACTGTTTTTT; CDR3: CASSDHDRGSEKLFF
J: TRBJ2-2; V: TRBV21-1; D: NA; size: NA; DNA: TGTGCCAGCAGCTTTACTCGACAAGCGAACACCGGGGAGCTGTTTTTT; CDR3: CASSFTRQANTGELFF
J: TRBJ1-2; V: TRBV6-5; D: NA; size: NA; DNA: TGTGCCAGCAGCCGTGGCGGGCTCGGGTATGGCTACACCTTC; CDR3: CASSRGGLGYGYTF